The 7 T cell receptor beta chains given below trace back to one sample, sequenced in a study of blood T cell repertoires in COVID-19. The data were produced by immunoSEQ multiplex PCR, yet TCRdb's version contains in-frame clones alone and is incomplete. The table includes 160,000 or so clones, over 75% detected once. Sequences were obtained from peripheral blood. These TCRs come from a man between 65 and 85 years old with active or convalescent COVID-19.

The chain joins TRBV4-3 to TRBJ1-1, with D tentatively TRBD1 (6 bases). This CDR3 region has 16 residues. Trimming stripped 4 bases from V and 4 bases from J, with 19 bases between. The germline V gene encodes CDR1 LGHNA and CDR2 YSLEER. Written as DNA, the CDR3 is TGCGCCAGCAGCCTAGCCCTACAGGGCGGTGGCACTGAAGCTTTCTTT. Translated: CASSLALQGGGTEAFF.

The CDR3 nucleotides read TGTGCCAGCAGCTTAGCAAGGGCTAGCGGGAGGAGCGGTGAGCAGTTCTTC. It codes for CASSLARASGRSGEQFF. The chain has TRBV11-2 and TRBJ2-1, with 11 bases fitting TRBD2. V lost 1 base, J lost 9 bases, and 11 bases stayed unmatched. The CDR3 totals 17 residues. CDR1 and CDR2 (germline): SGHAT, FQNNGV.

Only a few counts were recorded for this clone. The V call is TRBV24-1, the J call TRBJ2-3, with TRBD2 matching over 9 bases. CDR3 size: 15 residues. The germline gives CDR1 KGHDR, CDR2 SFDVKD. The J segment lost 3 bases and the V segment lost 3 bases, leaving 3 bases of the junction unmatched. CDR3 DNA: TGTGCCACCAGTGATCCCAGCGGGGGGACAGATACGCAGTATTTT. Translating gives CATSDPSGGTDTQYF.

This chain joins TRBV27 and TRBJ2-7, with TRBD2 matching over 12 bases. V shed 6 bases and J 3 bases; nucleotides not matched to a gene: 9. There are 16 residues in the CDR3. Germline V lookup: CDR1 MNHEY, CDR2 SMNVEV (reference sequence). CDR3 residues: CASRRLAGVGSYEQYF. The CDR3 bases are TGTGCCAGCAGACGACTAGCGGGAGTAGGGAGCTACGAGCAGTACTTC.

The chain joins TRBV3-1 (or the pseudogene TRBV3-2) to TRBJ2-2; 7 nucleotides line up with TRBD1. This CDR3 is 13 amino acids long. After removal of 5 bases from V and 6 bases from J, the junction contained 3 bases not matched to a gene. Germline V gives CDR1 LGHDT, CDR2 YNNKEL (reference sequence). DNA of the CDR3: TGTGCCAGCAGCGACAGGGTTCCCGGGGAGCTGTTTTTT. Protein sequence: CASSDRVPGELFF.

The gene calls are TRBV7-4 and TRBJ1-5; TRBD1 might be the D (6 bases). Germline V gene sequence: CDR1 SGHVT, CDR2 SQSDAQ. The CDR3 spans 17 residues. V lost 7 bases, J lost 5 bases, and 24 bases lay in between. CDR3 DNA sequence: TGTGCCAGCAACCCCCCTCACCGGGACAAAGATTATCAGCCCCAGCATTTT. It yields the protein CASNPPHRDKDYQPQHF.

V is TRBV3-1 (or the pseudogene TRBV3-2) and J is TRBJ1-1; tentative D call: TRBD1 (6 bases). V was shortened by 4 bases and J by 1 base, with 13 bases between the two germline ends. CDR3 length: 15 amino acids. Per the germline V gene, CDR1 is LGHDT and CDR2 is YNNKEL (reference sequence). This chain's CDR3 is CASSLGTRTNTEAFF. CDR3 DNA: TGTGCCAGCAGCCTTGGGACACGAACGAACACTGAAGCTTTCTTT.